Following are 8 T cell receptor beta chains from one sample sequenced in a study of CD8 T cells in ankylosing spondylitis. TCRdb used MiXCR to reprocess the 5' RACE reads, holding one entry per CDR3 protein. The sample shows about 92,000 distinct CDR3 sequences, just under 9% of them seen only once. Sequencing was done on a sample of blood, either unsorted or a sorted T cell fraction (not recorded which). The receptor source for this set is a male donor with ankylosing spondylitis or in good health (not recorded which).

For this clonotype: A much larger clone is a single base away; this may be a read error. This chain joins TRBV3-1 and TRBJ2-7, with 9 bases that match TRBD2. The CDR3 is 17 residues long. The germline CDR1 and CDR2 sequences are LGHDT and YNNKEL (reference sequence). With V trimmed by 0 bases and J by 5 bases, 11 bases remained unmatched. The CDR3 coding sequence is TGTGCCAGCAGCCAAGAGTTGCGCGGGGGGGTAAAGCACGAGCAGTACTTC. Its translation: CASSQELRGGVKHEQYF.

This clonotype showed up just a few times. The V gene is TRBV18, the J gene TRBJ2-1; 7 bases line up with TRBD2. The germline V gene has CDR1 KGHSH and CDR2 LQKENI. This CDR3 has 12 residues. V lost 4 bases to trimming and J lost 7 bases; unmatched junction nucleotides: 1. The DNA for the CDR3 is TGTGCCAGCTCACAGGGAGGGAATGAGCAGTTCTTC. Translating gives CASSQGGNEQFF.

This clonotype was seen many times. V is TRBV6-1 and J is TRBJ2-7; D perhaps matches TRBD2 (6 bases). The CDR3 loop spans 14 amino acids. The V and J ends lost 6 bases and 3 bases respectively, with 15 bases between them. Germline CDR1 reads MNHNS; CDR2 reads SASEGT. Written as DNA, the CDR3 is TGTGCCAGCAGGGAGGGACCCCAATTCTACGAGCAGTACTTC. Translation: CASREGPQFYEQYF.

This clonotype has ten or more counts. The genes are TRBV7-8 and TRBJ2-7; 9 bases agree with TRBD1. CDR3 length: 14 amino acids. Germline V gives CDR1 SGHVS, CDR2 FQNEAQ. With 5 bases clipped from V and 3 bases from J, the junction kept 5 bases outside the gene matches. As DNA, the CDR3 is TGTGCCAGCAGCCCGGACAGGGGTCTCTACGAGCAGTACTTC. This translates into CASSPDRGLYEQYF.

In this sample, this clonotype turned up a few times. V gene TRBV6-2 or TRBV6-3 combines with J gene TRBJ2-7; 10 bases match TRBD1. The CDR3 is made up of 16 amino acids. Germline V lookup: CDR1 MNHEY, CDR2 SVGEGT. Trimming removed 7 bases from V and 1 base from J; junction bases left unmatched: 10. This chain's CDR3 is CASTHPGQGNSYEQYF. CDR3 nucleotides: TGTGCCAGCACCCATCCGGGACAGGGGAATTCCTACGAGCAGTACTTC.

There are many counts of this clonotype. The chain combines TRBV20-1 with TRBJ1-5; D gene ambiguous. The V gene's germline CDR1 is DFQATT and CDR2 SNEGSKA (reference sequence). V was cut by 3 bases and J by 3 bases, with 12 bases left in between. The CDR3 is 14 amino acids. The CDR3 region is CSASSELLNQPQHF. The DNA for the CDR3 is TGCAGTGCTAGTTCGGAGTTGCTCAATCAGCCCCAGCATTTT.

This clonotype came up many times. The chain combines TRBV3-1 with TRBJ2-1; TRBD1 is a possible D gene (6 bases). V was clipped by 4 bases and J by 0 bases, with 10 bases between them. CDR1 is LGHDT, CDR2 YNNKEL, per germline (reference sequence). The CDR3 is 15 residues long. CDR3 coding DNA: TGTGCCAGCAGCCTACAGGGTAGCTCCTACAATGAGCAGTTCTTC. It yields the protein CASSLQGSSYNEQFF.

For this clonotype: Germline is not matched at one junction end, which may reflect a read error. CDR3 nucleotides: TGTGCCAGCAGCGTCCAACATAGCGGGGAGGCATCGGATATGCAGTATTTT. This gives the protein CASSVQHSGEASDMQYF. The chain carries TRBV7-2 and TRBJ2-3; 8 bases agree with TRBD2. CDR3 size: 17 residues. Germline V gives CDR1 SGHTA, CDR2 FQGNSA.